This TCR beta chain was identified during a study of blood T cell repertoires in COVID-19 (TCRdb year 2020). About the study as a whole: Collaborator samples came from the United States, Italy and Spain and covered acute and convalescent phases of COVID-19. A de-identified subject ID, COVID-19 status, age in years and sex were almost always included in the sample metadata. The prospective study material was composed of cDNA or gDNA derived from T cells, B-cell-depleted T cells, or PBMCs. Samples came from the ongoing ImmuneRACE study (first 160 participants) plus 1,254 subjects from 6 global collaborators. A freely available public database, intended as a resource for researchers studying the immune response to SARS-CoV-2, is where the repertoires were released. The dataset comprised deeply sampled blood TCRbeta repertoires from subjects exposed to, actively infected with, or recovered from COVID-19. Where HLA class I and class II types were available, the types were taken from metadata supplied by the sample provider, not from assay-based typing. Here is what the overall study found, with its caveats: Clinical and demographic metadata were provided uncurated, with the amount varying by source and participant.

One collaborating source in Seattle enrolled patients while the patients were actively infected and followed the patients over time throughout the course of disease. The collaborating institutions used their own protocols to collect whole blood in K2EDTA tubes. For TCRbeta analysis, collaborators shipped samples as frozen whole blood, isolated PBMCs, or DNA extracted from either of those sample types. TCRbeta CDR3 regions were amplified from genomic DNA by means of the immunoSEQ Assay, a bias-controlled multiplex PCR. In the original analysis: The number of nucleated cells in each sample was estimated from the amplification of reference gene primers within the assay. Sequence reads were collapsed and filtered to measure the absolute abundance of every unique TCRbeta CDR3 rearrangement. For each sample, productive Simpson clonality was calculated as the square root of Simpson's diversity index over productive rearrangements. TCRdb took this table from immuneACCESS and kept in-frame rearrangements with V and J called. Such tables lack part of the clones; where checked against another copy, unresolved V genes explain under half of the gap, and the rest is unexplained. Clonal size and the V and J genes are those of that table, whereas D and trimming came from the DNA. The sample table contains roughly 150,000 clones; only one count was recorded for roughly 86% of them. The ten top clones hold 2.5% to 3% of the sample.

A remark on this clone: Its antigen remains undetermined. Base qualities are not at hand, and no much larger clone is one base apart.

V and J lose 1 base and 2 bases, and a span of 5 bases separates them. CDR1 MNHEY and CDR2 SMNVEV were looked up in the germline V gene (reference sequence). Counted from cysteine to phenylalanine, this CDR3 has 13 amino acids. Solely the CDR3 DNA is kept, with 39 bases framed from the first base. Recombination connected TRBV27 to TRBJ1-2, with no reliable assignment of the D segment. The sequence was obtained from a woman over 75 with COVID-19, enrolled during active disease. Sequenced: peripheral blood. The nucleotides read TGTGCCAGCAGTTTATACGGGAACTATGGCTACACCTTC. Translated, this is CASSLYGNYGYTF.